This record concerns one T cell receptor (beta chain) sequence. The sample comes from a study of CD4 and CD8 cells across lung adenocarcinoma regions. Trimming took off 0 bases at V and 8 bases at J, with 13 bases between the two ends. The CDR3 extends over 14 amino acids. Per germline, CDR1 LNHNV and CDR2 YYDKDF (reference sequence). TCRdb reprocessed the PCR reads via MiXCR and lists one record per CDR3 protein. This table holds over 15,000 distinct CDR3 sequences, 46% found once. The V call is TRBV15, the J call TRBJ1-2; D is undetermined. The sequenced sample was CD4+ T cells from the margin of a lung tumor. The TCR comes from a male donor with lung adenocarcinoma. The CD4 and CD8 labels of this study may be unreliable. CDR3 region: CATSRDQAQPGYTF. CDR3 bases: TGTGCCACCAGCAGAGATCAGGCCCAGCCCGGCTACACCTTC.